This is a list of T cell receptor beta chains from one sample in a study of human T cells and chemical hapten exposure. TCRdb re-derived calls from the RACE reads in MiXCR, one entry per CDR3 protein. Of around 120,000 distinct CDR3 sequences in the sample, roughly an eighth were seen once. Material: whole blood, obtained in connection with sensitization to the hapten diphenylcyclopropenone (DPC). All receptors come from a man between 18 and 35 years old with alopecia areata. Some clones in this sample may be carry-over from other donors' samples. Both conserved end residues are part of each CDR3. A D gene is named only where the DNA matches it firmly. Clone size is given for some rows only: seen once, a few or many times, or a class if the clone is expanded.

CDR3 protein: CASSPAPGLATGNEQFF
CDR3 DNA: TGTGCCAGCAGTCCCGCCCCGGGACTAGCAACGGGCAATGAGCAGTTCTTC
clone size: few
D gene: TRBD2
V gene: TRBV27
J gene: TRBJ2-1

CDR3 protein: CASSLDPTQETQYF
CDR3 DNA: TGTGCCAGCAGCTTAGATCCGACCCAAGAGACCCAGTACTTC
clone size: -
D gene: -
V gene: TRBV11-3
J gene: TRBJ2-5

CDR3 protein: CASSLGRGRSNYGYTF
CDR3 DNA: TGTGCCAGCAGCTTAGGTCGGGGTCGGTCTAACTATGGCTACACCTTC
clone size: few
D gene: -
V gene: TRBV11-2
J gene: TRBJ1-2

CDR3 protein: CASSGRDRGWKDYEQYF
CDR3 DNA: TGCGCCAGCAGCGGCCGGGACAGGGGATGGAAAGACTACGAGCAGTACTTC
clone size: few
D gene: TRBD1
V gene: TRBV4-1
J gene: TRBJ2-7

CDR3 protein: CASSLFQDSIEAFF
CDR3 DNA: TGTGCCAGCAGTTTATTTCAGGACTCTATAGAAGCTTTCTTT
clone size: -
D gene: -
V gene: TRBV28
J gene: TRBJ1-1

CDR3 protein: CASMRDTNSPLHF
CDR3 DNA: TGTGCCAGCATGAGGGACACCAATTCACCCCTCCACTTT
clone size: few
D gene: -
V gene: TRBV2
J gene: TRBJ1-6

CDR3 protein: CASSFSGGANEQFF
CDR3 DNA: TGCGCCAGCAGTTTTAGCGGGGGGGCCAATGAGCAGTTCTTC
clone size: -
D gene: TRBD2
V gene: TRBV4-1
J gene: TRBJ2-1

CDR3 protein: CASSPRGAGGPTTQYF
CDR3 DNA: TGTGCCAGCAGCCCCCGTGGAGCGGGGGGGCCTACTACGCAGTATTTT
clone size: -
D gene: TRBD2
V gene: TRBV7-2
J gene: TRBJ2-3

CDR3 protein: CASREHQPQHF
CDR3 DNA: TGTGCCAGCAGAGAACATCAGCCCCAGCATTTT
clone size: few
D gene: -
V gene: TRBV21-1
J gene: TRBJ1-5

CDR3 protein: CASSLTGTGVQPQHF
CDR3 DNA: TGTGCCAGCAGCTTAACCGGGACAGGGGTTCAGCCCCAGCATTTT
clone size: -
D gene: TRBD1
V gene: TRBV7-2
J gene: TRBJ1-5

CDR3 protein: CAISAGQGRHGANVLTF
CDR3 DNA: TGTGCCATCAGTGCTGGACAGGGCCGACATGGGGCCAACGTCCTGACTTTC
clone size: few
D gene: TRBD1
V gene: TRBV10-3
J gene: TRBJ2-6

CDR3 protein: CSARVFQGRTDTQYF
CDR3 DNA: TGCAGTGCTAGAGTTTTCCAGGGACGCACAGATACGCAGTATTTT
clone size: many
D gene: -
V gene: TRBV20-1
J gene: TRBJ2-3

CDR3 protein: CASSLEPGSHNEQFF
CDR3 DNA: TGTGCCAGCAGCTTAGAACCAGGGTCCCACAATGAGCAGTTCTTC
clone size: -
D gene: -
V gene: TRBV11-2
J gene: TRBJ2-1

CDR3 protein: CASSLRPINSPLHF
CDR3 DNA: TGTGCCAGCAGCTTAAGGCCGATTAATTCACCCCTCCACTTT
clone size: few
D gene: -
V gene: TRBV7-2
J gene: TRBJ1-6

CDR3 protein: CANSFRQGSVQYF
CDR3 DNA: TGTGCCAACAGCTTTCGTCAGGGAAGTGTCCAGTACTTC
clone size: -
D gene: -
V gene: TRBV7-8
J gene: TRBJ2-5

CDR3 protein: CASSHPRAPYEQYF
CDR3 DNA: TGTGCCAGCTCTCACCCCAGGGCTCCCTACGAGCAGTACTTC
clone size: many
D gene: -
V gene: TRBV18
J gene: TRBJ2-7

CDR3 protein: CASSFRRGRGFTDTQYF
CDR3 DNA: TGTGCCAGCAGCTTCAGACGGGGACGCGGCTTCACAGATACGCAGTATTTT
clone size: few
D gene: -
V gene: TRBV7-2
J gene: TRBJ2-3

CDR3 protein: CASSEAIGGQETQYF
CDR3 DNA: TGTGCCAGCAGTGAAGCGATCGGGGGTCAAGAGACCCAGTACTTC
clone size: many
D gene: -
V gene: TRBV6-1
J gene: TRBJ2-5

CDR3 protein: CSARDRGRFLNTEAFF
CDR3 DNA: TGCAGTGCTAGAGATCGGGGCAGATTCCTAAACACTGAAGCTTTCTTT
clone size: few
D gene: -
V gene: TRBV20-1
J gene: TRBJ1-1

CDR3 protein: CASSSRQGLNEKLFF
CDR3 DNA: TGTGCCAGCAGCTCCAGACAGGGCCTTAATGAAAAACTGTTTTTT
clone size: -
D gene: TRBD1
V gene: TRBV7-6
J gene: TRBJ1-4

CDR3 protein: CASSHRVVDPNEKLFF
CDR3 DNA: TGCGCCAGCAGCCACCGAGTTGTGGATCCTAATGAAAAACTGTTTTTT
clone size: -
D gene: -
V gene: TRBV4-1
J gene: TRBJ1-4

CDR3 protein: CSVGQGKNTEAFF
CDR3 DNA: TGCAGCGTTGGACAGGGGAAGAACACTGAAGCTTTCTTT
clone size: few
D gene: TRBD1
V gene: TRBV29-1
J gene: TRBJ1-1

CDR3 protein: CASSPGGYEYNEQFF
CDR3 DNA: TGTGCCAGCAGTCCCGGGGGGTACGAGTACAATGAGCAGTTCTTC
clone size: few
D gene: TRBD2
V gene: TRBV6-2/TRBV6-3
J gene: TRBJ2-1

CDR3 protein: CASSSLGVSYNEQFF
CDR3 DNA: TGTGCCAGCAGCTCCCTAGGGGTCTCCTACAATGAGCAGTTCTTC
clone size: few
D gene: -
V gene: TRBV7-2
J gene: TRBJ2-1

CDR3 protein: CATSDRQGAWQDTQYF
CDR3 DNA: TGTGCCACCAGTGACAGACAGGGGGCCTGGCAAGATACGCAGTATTTT
clone size: few
D gene: TRBD1
V gene: TRBV24-1
J gene: TRBJ2-3

CDR3 protein: CASSFWYQPQHF
CDR3 DNA: TGTGCCAGCAGCTTCTGGTATCAGCCCCAGCATTTT
clone size: many
D gene: -
V gene: TRBV7-9
J gene: TRBJ1-5

CDR3 protein: CASSQYRVGTGELFF
CDR3 DNA: TGCGCCAGCAGCCAGTACAGGGTTGGCACCGGGGAGCTGTTTTTT
clone size: -
D gene: -
V gene: TRBV4-3
J gene: TRBJ2-2

CDR3 protein: CASSLAHTGELFF
CDR3 DNA: TGTGCCAGCAGTTTAGCGCACACCGGGGAGCTGTTTTTT
clone size: -
D gene: -
V gene: TRBV12-3/TRBV12-4
J gene: TRBJ2-2

CDR3 protein: CASSLRTGVGEQYF
CDR3 DNA: TGTGCCAGCAGTTTAAGGACAGGGGTCGGCGAGCAGTACTTC
clone size: -
D gene: TRBD1
V gene: TRBV28
J gene: TRBJ2-7

CDR3 protein: CASSQVGRGGSDTQYF
CDR3 DNA: TGCGCCAGCAGCCAAGTTGGCAGGGGTGGGTCAGATACGCAGTATTTT
clone size: -
D gene: -
V gene: TRBV4-3
J gene: TRBJ2-3

CDR3 protein: CASSEASGYETQYF
CDR3 DNA: TGTGCCAGCAGTGAAGCATCCGGGTACGAGACCCAGTACTTC
clone size: -
D gene: -
V gene: TRBV2
J gene: TRBJ2-5

CDR3 protein: CASAWRIAETQYF
CDR3 DNA: TGTGCCAGCGCCTGGAGGATTGCAGAGACCCAGTACTTC
clone size: many
D gene: -
V gene: TRBV19
J gene: TRBJ2-5

CDR3 protein: CATRPGRRTDTQYF
CDR3 DNA: TGTGCCACCAGGCCGGGGAGGCGCACAGATACGCAGTATTTT
clone size: few
D gene: -
V gene: TRBV12-3/TRBV12-4
J gene: TRBJ2-3

CDR3 protein: CASSLESRGISMAFF
CDR3 DNA: TGTGCCAGCAGCTTAGAGTCCAGGGGGATTAGTATGGCTTTCTTT
clone size: few
D gene: TRBD1
V gene: TRBV11-2
J gene: TRBJ1-1

CDR3 protein: CASSLRLNQPQHF
CDR3 DNA: TGTGCCAGCAGCTTAAGACTTAATCAGCCCCAGCATTTT
clone size: many
D gene: -
V gene: TRBV7-6
J gene: TRBJ1-5

CDR3 protein: CASSVEEVQENTEAFF
CDR3 DNA: TGTGCCAGCAGCGTAGAAGAGGTCCAGGAGAACACTGAAGCTTTCTTT
clone size: -
D gene: -
V gene: TRBV9
J gene: TRBJ1-1

CDR3 protein: CSVAPRGQGYGYTF
CDR3 DNA: TGCAGCGTTGCCCCTCGGGGGCAAGGGTATGGCTACACCTTC
clone size: few
D gene: -
V gene: TRBV29-1
J gene: TRBJ1-2

CDR3 protein: CASRGRYTDTQYF
CDR3 DNA: TGTGCCAGCAGGGGGAGATACACAGATACGCAGTATTTT
clone size: -
D gene: -
V gene: TRBV12-3/TRBV12-4
J gene: TRBJ2-3

CDR3 protein: CASSPGQTAYEQYF
CDR3 DNA: TGTGCCAGCTCACCGGGACAGACAGCCTACGAGCAGTACTTC
clone size: few
D gene: TRBD1
V gene: TRBV18
J gene: TRBJ2-7